The 2 T cell receptor beta chains reported below all come from one sample, sequenced in a study of molecular identifiers for immune sequencing clone quantification. MiXCR, applied by TCRdb to the PCR reads, yields one record per CDR3 protein. The sample includes over 550,000 distinct CDR3 sequences, roughly 25% of them seen just once. The source material was naive CD8+ T cells from blood, with Jurkat cell RNA spiked in. Subset noted: FACS-sorted CD8+CD4-CCR7+CD45RA+ naive T cells. These TCRs come from a human donor in good health. Some libraries in this study had Jurkat cell RNA spiked in.

The chain is built from TRBV12-3 or TRBV12-4 and TRBJ2-2, with 12 nucleotides matching TRBD2. The CDR3 loop spans 17 amino acids. Trimming removed 5 bases from V and 5 bases from J; junction bases left unmatched: 9. As DNA, the CDR3 is TGTGCCAGCAGTCGAAGAACTAGCGGGAGGTTAACCGGGGAGCTGTTTTTT. It specifies CASSRRTSGRLTGELFF.

This clonotype was counted ten times or more. The chain combines TRBV5-6 with TRBJ1-1; D gene ambiguous. Trimming removed 1 base at V and 11 bases at J, with 12 bases between. The V gene's germline CDR1 is SGHDT and CDR2 YYEEEE. This CDR3 comprises 12 residues. The CDR3 loop reads CASSLSGSGAFF. The CDR3 bases are TGTGCCAGCAGCTTGTCCGGATCTGGGGCTTTCTTT.